The 6 T cell receptor beta chains below all came from one sample that was sequenced in a study of beta chain features in type 1 diabetes. Study-level points and caveats: All four CD4+ subsets from Type 1 diabetes patients carried moderately but significantly shorter TCRB CDR3s.

These receptors have no known antigen. The entirety of the isolated RNA underwent reverse transcription, so expressed TCRB transcripts were sequenced. Repertoires were generated with immunoSEQ multiplex PCR, while TCRdb's copy carries only in-frame clones and drops some. The sample gives around 280,000 clones, about 15% of which show up once; about 0.014% is in the top ten. The sample was naive CD4+ T cells from blood. The receptors were sampled from a man between 18 and 35 years old with type 1 diabetes.

There are a few counts of this clone. The chain employs TRBV18 and TRBJ2-7; D may be TRBD1 (7 bases). The germline V and J ends were trimmed by 6 bases and 3 bases, with 12 bases remaining between them. Per the germline V gene, CDR1 is KGHSH and CDR2 is LQKENI. There are 13 residues in the CDR3. This CDR3 reads CASSPGGGYEQYF. CDR3 nucleotide sequence: TGTGCCAGCTCCCCAGGGGGAGGCTACGAGCAGTACTTC.

This clone has a handful of counts. The rearrangement links TRBV19 to TRBJ2-1; D gene ambiguous. Trimming took 6 bases from V and 1 from J, leaving 25 bases between them. CDR1 and CDR2 from the germline V gene are LNHDA and SQIVND (reference sequence). CDR3 length equals 19 residues. The DNA of the CDR3 is TGTGCCAGTAGCCGTGACCCCCTCGGTGGAGTGCGATCCTACAATGAGCAGTTCTTC. This codes for CASSRDPLGGVRSYNEQFF.

This clone occurred a few times. The identical CDR3 is also encoded by other nucleotide sequences in the sample. The V gene is TRBV28, the J gene TRBJ2-3, with TRBD2 matching over 7 bases. After removal of 7 bases from V and 2 bases from J, the junction contained 6 bases not matched to a gene. This CDR3 has 14 residues. The germline V gene has CDR1 MDHEN and CDR2 SYDVKM. The CDR3 sequence is CASTPGGNTDTQYF. In DNA form, the CDR3 reads TGTGCCAGCACCCCGGGAGGTAACACAGATACGCAGTATTTT.

The rearrangement joins TRBV4-1 to TRBJ2-1; 8 nucleotides agree with TRBD1. The CDR3 spans 15 residues. V trimming: 5 bases; J trimming: 12 bases; junction bases outside the gene matches: 15. Germline loops: CDR1 MGHRA, CDR2 YSYEKL. The CDR3 spells CASSRGRGNGQGQFF. CDR3 sequence (DNA): TGCGCCAGCAGCAGAGGGCGAGGGAACGGACAGGGGCAGTTCTTC.

V and J are TRBV15 and TRBJ1-1; perhaps TRBD1 as D (6 bases). The germline CDR1 and CDR2 sequences are LNHNV and YYDKDF (reference sequence). CDR3 length: 15 amino acids. V was shortened by 0 bases and J by 6 bases, with 14 bases between the two germline ends. The DNA of the CDR3 is TGTGCCACCAGCAGAGACTCGCAGGGGAGCGCTGAAGCTTTCTTT. Encoded protein: CATSRDSQGSAEAFF. Supplemented by reference TRBV15 and TRBJ1-1, the full variable domain reads DAMVIQNPRYQVTQFGKPVTLSCSQTLNHNVMYWYQQKSSQAPKLLFHYYDKDFNNEADTPDNFQSRRPNTSFCFLDIRSPGLGDTAMYLCATSRDSQGSAEAFFGQGTRLTVV.

This chain uses TRBV4-1 with TRBJ2-3; 10 nucleotides line up with TRBD2. The CDR3 is 17 amino acids. In germline, CDR1 is MGHRA, CDR2 YSYEKL. Losses at the gene ends were 1 base for V and 5 bases for J; bases not matched to a gene: 9. Here the CDR3 reads CASSQGILAGVRDTQYF. The CDR3 DNA sequence: TGCGCCAGCAGCCAAGGAATCCTAGCGGGGGTTAGAGATACGCAGTATTTT.